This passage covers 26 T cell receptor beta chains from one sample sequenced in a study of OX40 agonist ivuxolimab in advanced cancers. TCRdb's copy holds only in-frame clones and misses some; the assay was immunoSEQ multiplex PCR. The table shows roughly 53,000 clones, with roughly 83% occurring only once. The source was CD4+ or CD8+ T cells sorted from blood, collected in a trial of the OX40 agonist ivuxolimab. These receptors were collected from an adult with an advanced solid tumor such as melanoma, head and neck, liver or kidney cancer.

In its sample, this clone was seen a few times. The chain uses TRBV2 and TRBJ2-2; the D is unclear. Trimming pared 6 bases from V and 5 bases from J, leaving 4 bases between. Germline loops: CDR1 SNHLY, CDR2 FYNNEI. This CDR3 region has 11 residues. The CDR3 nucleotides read TGTGCCAGCAGAGGGACCGGGGAGCTGTTTTTT. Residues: CASRGTGELFF.

In DNA form, the CDR3 reads TGTGCCTCCTCCCCGGGACAGGGTTTGAAGGAAGGTTCACCCCTCCACTTT. It yields the protein CASSPGQGLKEGSPLHF. This chain joins TRBV10-3 and TRBJ1-6; 9 nucleotides align to TRBD1. CDR1 ENHRY and CDR2 SYGVKD come from the germline V gene. The CDR3 spans 17 residues. Trimming removed 11 bases from V and 9 bases from J; junction bases left unmatched: 20.

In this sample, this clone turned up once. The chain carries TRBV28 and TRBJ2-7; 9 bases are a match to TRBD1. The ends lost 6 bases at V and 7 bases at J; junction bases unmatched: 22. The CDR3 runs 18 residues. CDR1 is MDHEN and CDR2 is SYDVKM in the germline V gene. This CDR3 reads CASSPPSGGQGQRLEQYF. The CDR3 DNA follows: TGTGCCAGCAGCCCACCTTCTGGGGGACAGGGCCAACGTTTGGAGCAGTACTTC.

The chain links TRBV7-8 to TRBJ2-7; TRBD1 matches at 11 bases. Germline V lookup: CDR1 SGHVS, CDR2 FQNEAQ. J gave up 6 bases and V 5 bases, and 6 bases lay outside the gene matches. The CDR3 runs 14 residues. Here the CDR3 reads CASSVGQGAVEQYF. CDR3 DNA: TGTGCCAGCAGCGTCGGACAGGGGGCTGTCGAGCAGTACTTC. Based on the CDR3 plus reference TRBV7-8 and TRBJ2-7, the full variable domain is GAGVSQSPRYKVAKRGQDVALRCDPISGHVSLFWYQQALGQGPEFLTYFQNEAQLDKSGLPSDRFFAERPEGSVSTLKIQRTQQEDSAVYLCASSVGQGAVEQYFGPGTRLTVT.

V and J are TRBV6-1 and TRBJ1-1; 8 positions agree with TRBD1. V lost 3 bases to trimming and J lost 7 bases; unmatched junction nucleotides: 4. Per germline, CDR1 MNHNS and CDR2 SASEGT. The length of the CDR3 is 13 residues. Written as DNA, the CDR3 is TGTGCCAGCAGTGACAGGGGGCCGGGTGAAGCTTTCTTT. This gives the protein CASSDRGPGEAFF.

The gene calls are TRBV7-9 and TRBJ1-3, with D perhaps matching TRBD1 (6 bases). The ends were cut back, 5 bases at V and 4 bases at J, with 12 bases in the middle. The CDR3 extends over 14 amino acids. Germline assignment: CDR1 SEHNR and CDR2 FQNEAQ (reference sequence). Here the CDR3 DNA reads TGTGCCAGCAGCCCTCAGACAGGCGGAAACACCATATATTTT. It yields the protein CASSPQTGGNTIYF.

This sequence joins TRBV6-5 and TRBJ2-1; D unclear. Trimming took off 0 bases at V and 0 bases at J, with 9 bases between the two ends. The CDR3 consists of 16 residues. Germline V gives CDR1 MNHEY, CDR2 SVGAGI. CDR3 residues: CASSYSQQSSYNEQFF. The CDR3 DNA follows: TGTGCCAGCAGTTACTCCCAGCAGAGCTCCTACAATGAGCAGTTCTTC.

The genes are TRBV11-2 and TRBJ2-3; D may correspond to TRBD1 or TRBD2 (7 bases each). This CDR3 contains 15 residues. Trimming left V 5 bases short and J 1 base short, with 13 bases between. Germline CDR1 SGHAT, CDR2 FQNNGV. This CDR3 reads CASSQGGGGTDTQYF. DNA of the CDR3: TGTGCCAGCAGCCAGGGGGGGGGCGGCACAGATACGCAGTATTTT.

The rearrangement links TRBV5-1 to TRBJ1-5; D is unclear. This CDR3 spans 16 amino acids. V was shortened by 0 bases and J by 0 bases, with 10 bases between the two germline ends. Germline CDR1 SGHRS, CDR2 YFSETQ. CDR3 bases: TGCGCCAGCAGCTTGGGGTCCGGTAATAGCAATCAGCCCCAGCATTTT. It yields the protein CASSLGSGNSNQPQHF.

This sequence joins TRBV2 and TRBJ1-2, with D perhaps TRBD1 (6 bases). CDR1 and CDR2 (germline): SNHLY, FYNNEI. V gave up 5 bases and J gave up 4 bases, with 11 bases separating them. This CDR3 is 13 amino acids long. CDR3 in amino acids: CASSHREVYGYTF. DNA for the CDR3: TGTGCCAGCAGTCACAGGGAGGTCTATGGCTACACCTTC.

The CDR3, as DNA: TGTGCCAGCAGCTTGGCCAGGGGGATCTCCTACAATGAGCAGTTCTTC. Encoded protein: CASSLARGISYNEQFF. The chain uses TRBV5-6 and TRBJ2-1, with 7 bases fitting TRBD1. The germline gives CDR1 SGHDT, CDR2 YYEEEE. Unmatched junction bases numbered 3, after V lost 0 bases and J lost 0 bases. The CDR3 extends over 16 amino acids.

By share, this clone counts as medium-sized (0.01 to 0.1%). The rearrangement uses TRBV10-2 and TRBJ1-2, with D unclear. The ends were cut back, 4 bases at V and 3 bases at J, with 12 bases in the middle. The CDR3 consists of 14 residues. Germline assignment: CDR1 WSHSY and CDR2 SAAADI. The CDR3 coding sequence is TGCGCCAGCAGTGTCGGAGGCGGTTACTATGGCTACACCTTC. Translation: CASSVGGGYYGYTF.

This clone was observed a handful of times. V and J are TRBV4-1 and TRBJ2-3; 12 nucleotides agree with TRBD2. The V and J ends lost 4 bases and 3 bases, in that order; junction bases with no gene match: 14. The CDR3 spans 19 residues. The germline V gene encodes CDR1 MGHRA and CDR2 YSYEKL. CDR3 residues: CASSPELAGGHRRTDTQYF. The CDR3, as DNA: TGCGCCAGCAGCCCCGAACTAGCGGGAGGACACCGCAGGACAGATACGCAGTATTTT.

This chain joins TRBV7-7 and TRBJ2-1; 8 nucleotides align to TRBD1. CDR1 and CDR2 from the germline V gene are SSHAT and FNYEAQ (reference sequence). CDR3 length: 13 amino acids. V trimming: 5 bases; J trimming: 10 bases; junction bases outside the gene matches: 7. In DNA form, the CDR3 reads TGTGCCAGCAGCCTGGACAGGGAGGAAGAGCAGTTCTTC. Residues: CASSLDREEEQFF.

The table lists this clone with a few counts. CDR3 nucleotides: TGTGCCAGCAGCCGGGAAGGGGGCAGCTCTACCTACGAGCAGTACTTC. Its translation is CASSREGGSSTYEQYF. The genes are TRBV11-2 and TRBJ2-7; 7 bases are shared with TRBD1. V shed 5 bases, J shed 2 bases, and the junction held 12 bases outside the gene matches. CDR1 is SGHAT and CDR2 is FQNNGV in the germline V gene. The CDR3 contains 16 residues.

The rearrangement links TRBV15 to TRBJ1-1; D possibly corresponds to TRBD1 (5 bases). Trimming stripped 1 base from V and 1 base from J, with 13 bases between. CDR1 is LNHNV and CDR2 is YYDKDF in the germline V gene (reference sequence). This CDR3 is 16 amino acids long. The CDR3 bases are TGTGCCACCAGCAGAGGATATTGGGGGGAGAACACTGAAGCTTTCTTT. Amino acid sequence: CATSRGYWGENTEAFF.

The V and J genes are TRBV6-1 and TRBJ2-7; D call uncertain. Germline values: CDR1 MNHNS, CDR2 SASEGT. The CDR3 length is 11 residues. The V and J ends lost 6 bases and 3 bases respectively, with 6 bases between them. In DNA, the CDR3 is TGTGCCAGCAGCACCAACTACGAGCAGTACTTC. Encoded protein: CASSTNYEQYF.

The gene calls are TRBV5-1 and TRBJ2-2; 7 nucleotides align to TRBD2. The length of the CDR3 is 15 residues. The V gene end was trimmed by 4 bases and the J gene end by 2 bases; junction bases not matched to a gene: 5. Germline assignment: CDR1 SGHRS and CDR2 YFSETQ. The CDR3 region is CASSGGDYNTGELFF. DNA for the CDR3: TGCGCCAGCAGCGGAGGGGACTATAACACCGGGGAGCTGTTTTTT.

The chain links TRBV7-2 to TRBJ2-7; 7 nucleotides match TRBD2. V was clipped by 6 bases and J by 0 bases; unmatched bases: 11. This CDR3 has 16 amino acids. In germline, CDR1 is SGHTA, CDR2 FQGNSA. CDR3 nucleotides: TGTGCCAGCAGGGATCTGTCTGCGGGAGTCTCCTACGAGCAGTACTTC. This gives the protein CASRDLSAGVSYEQYF.

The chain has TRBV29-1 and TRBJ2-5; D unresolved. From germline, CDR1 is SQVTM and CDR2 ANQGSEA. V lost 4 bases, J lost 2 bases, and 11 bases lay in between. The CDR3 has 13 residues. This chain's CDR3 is CSVGLSGQETQYF. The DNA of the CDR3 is TGCAGCGTTGGGTTGTCTGGTCAAGAGACCCAGTACTTC.

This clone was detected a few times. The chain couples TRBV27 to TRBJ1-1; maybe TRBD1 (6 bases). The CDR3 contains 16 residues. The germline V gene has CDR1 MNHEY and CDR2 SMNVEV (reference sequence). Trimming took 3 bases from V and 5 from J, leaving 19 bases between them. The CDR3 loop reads CASSFGGGDLGTEAFF. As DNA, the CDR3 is TGTGCCAGCAGTTTCGGCGGGGGCGATCTAGGTACTGAAGCTTTCTTT.

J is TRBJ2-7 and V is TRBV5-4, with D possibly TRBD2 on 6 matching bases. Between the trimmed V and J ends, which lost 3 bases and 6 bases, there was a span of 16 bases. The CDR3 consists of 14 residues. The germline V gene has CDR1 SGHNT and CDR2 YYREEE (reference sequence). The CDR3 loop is CASSSSVPYGEQYF. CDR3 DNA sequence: TGTGCCAGCAGCTCTAGCGTACCTTATGGCGAGCAGTACTTC. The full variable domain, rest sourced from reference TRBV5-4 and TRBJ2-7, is ETGVTQSPTHLIKTRGQQVTLRCSSQSGHNTVSWYQQALGQGPQFIFQYYREEENGRGNFPPRFSGLQFPNYSSELNVNALELDDSALYLCASSSSVPYGEQYFGPGTRLTVT.

This CDR3 reads CASSLEGAGGNVQYF. The CDR3 nucleotides are TGCGCCAGCAGCTTGGAAGGGGCTGGTGGCAATGTTCAGTACTTC. The V and J genes are TRBV5-1 and TRBJ2-4, with D maybe TRBD1 (5 bases). Germline loops: CDR1 SGHRS, CDR2 YFSETQ. This CDR3 region has 15 residues. The V gene lost 0 bases and the J gene lost 11 bases, with 18 bases spanning the gap.

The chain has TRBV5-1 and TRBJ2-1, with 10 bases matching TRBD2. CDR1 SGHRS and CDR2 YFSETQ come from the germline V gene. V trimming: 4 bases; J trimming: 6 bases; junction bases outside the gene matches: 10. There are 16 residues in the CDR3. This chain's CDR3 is CASSAVLAGAANEQFF. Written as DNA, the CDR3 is TGCGCCAGCAGCGCCGTTCTAGCGGGAGCAGCCAATGAGCAGTTCTTC.

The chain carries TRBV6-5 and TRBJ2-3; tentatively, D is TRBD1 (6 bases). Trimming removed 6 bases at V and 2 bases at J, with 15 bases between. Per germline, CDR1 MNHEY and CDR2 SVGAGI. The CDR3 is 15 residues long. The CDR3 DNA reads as TGTGCCAGCAGCCGCCTCGGACAGAACACAGATACGCAGTATTTT. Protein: CASSRLGQNTDTQYF.

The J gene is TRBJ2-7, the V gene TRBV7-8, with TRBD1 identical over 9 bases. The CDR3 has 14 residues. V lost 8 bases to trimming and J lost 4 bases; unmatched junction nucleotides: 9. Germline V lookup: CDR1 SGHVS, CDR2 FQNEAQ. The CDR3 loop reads CASSTGTGLYEQYF. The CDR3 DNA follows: TGTGCCAGCTCGACCGGGACAGGGCTATACGAGCAGTACTTC.